What follows are 27 T cell receptor beta chains derived from one specimen sequenced in a study of blood T cell repertoires in COVID-19. Method: immunoSEQ multiplex PCR; TCRdb's copy keeps in-frame clones and lacks some. The data hold under 250,000 clones, with around nine tenths observed a single time. The sequenced material came from peripheral blood. The receptors shown here come from a man between 60 and 75 years old who had recovered from COVID-19.

J is TRBJ1-6 and V is TRBV28, with a possible D match to TRBD1 (5 bases). CDR3 size: 14 residues. V was clipped by 8 bases and J by 5 bases, with 13 bases between them. Germline CDR1 and CDR2: MDHEN and SYDVKM. CDR3 amino acids: CASGNLGDNSPLHF. The DNA of the CDR3 is TGTGCCAGCGGGAACTTAGGGGATAATTCACCCCTCCACTTT.

This sequence joins TRBV25-1 and TRBJ2-7, with a tentative D call TRBD2 (5 bases). CDR1 is MGHDK and CDR2 is SYGVNS in the germline V gene. The CDR3 extends over 13 amino acids. V was clipped by 5 bases and J by 4 bases, with 12 bases between them. The CDR3 is CASSPRRRYEQYF. CDR3 nucleotide sequence: TGTGCCAGCAGTCCTCGGAGGAGGTACGAGCAGTACTTC.

This clone occurred a few times. The rearrangement uses TRBV28 and TRBJ2-7; possibly TRBD2 for D (5 bases). V gave up 9 bases and J gave up 3 bases, with 12 bases separating them. Germline lookup yields CDR1 MDHEN and CDR2 SYDVKM. This CDR3 comprises 12 residues. CDR3 DNA sequence: TGTGCCAGTCGGGGTGTGGACTACGAGCAGTACTTC. Encoded protein: CASRGVDYEQYF.

J is TRBJ1-1 and V is TRBV9, with 10 bases matching TRBD1. CDR1 and CDR2 from the germline V gene are SGDLS and YYNGEE. The CDR3 covers 15 residues. V shed 4 bases and J 5 bases; nucleotides not matched to a gene: 8. In DNA, the CDR3 is TGTGCCAGCAGCCACCGGGACAGGGGAGGAACTGAAGCTTTCTTT. Amino acid sequence: CASSHRDRGGTEAFF.

The V call is TRBV9, the J call TRBJ2-1, with a weak D call TRBD2 (5 bases). Trimming left V 2 bases short and J 12 bases short, with 21 bases between. CDR1 is SGDLS, CDR2 YYNGEE, per germline. CDR3 size: 15 residues. CDR3 in amino acids: CASSVTEVGGIGQFF. As DNA, the CDR3 is TGTGCCAGCAGCGTTACCGAGGTAGGAGGAATTGGGCAGTTCTTC. Supplemented by reference TRBV9 and TRBJ2-1, the full variable domain reads DSGVTQTPKHLITATGQRVTLRCSPRSGDLSVYWYQQSLDQGLQFLIQYYNGEERAKGNILERFSAQQFPDLHSELNLSSLELGDSALYFCASSVTEVGGIGQFFGPGTRLTVL.

The chain has TRBV10-3 and TRBJ1-4; maybe TRBD1 (5 bases). This CDR3 comprises 14 residues. Per germline, CDR1 ENHRY and CDR2 SYGVKD. Trimming took 10 bases from V and 4 from J, leaving 16 bases between them. Here the CDR3 reads CATTGDLGNEKLFF. In DNA, the CDR3 is TGTGCCACCACGGGGGACCTGGGTAATGAAAAACTGTTTTTT.

This chain joins TRBV27 and TRBJ2-2, with a possible D match to TRBD1 (5 bases). This CDR3 comprises 14 residues. V lost 4 bases and J lost 2, with 8 bases in between. Germline values: CDR1 MNHEY, CDR2 SMNVEV (reference sequence). As DNA, the CDR3 is TGTGCCAGCAGTTCTGACAGAAACACCGGGGAGCTGTTTTTT. Translation: CASSSDRNTGELFF.

The chain is built from TRBV6-1 and TRBJ2-1; D not certain. V was shortened by 3 bases and J by 0 bases, with 15 bases between the two germline ends. CDR3 length: 17 residues. CDR1 MNHNS and CDR2 SASEGT come from the germline V gene. The CDR3 nucleotides read TGTGCCAGCAGTGATAGGAGTGGAGCTAGCTCCTACAATGAGCAGTTCTTC. It encodes CASSDRSGASSYNEQFF.

The J gene is TRBJ1-2, the V gene TRBV6-5; D uncertain. This CDR3 contains 13 residues. Trimming pared 2 bases from V and 4 bases from J, leaving 8 bases between. Per germline, CDR1 MNHEY and CDR2 SVGAGI. The CDR3 is CASSYLDAYGYTF. The CDR3, as DNA: TGTGCCAGCAGTTACCTAGATGCCTATGGCTACACCTTC.

The rearrangement links TRBV3-1 (or the pseudogene TRBV3-2) to TRBJ1-3, with a tentative D call TRBD1 (6 bases). Deletions cut 4 bases from V and 0 bases from J, with 10 bases between. The CDR3 has 15 residues. Germline CDR1 LGHDT, CDR2 YNNKEL (reference sequence). This chain's CDR3 is CASSRQAPSGNTIYF. The CDR3 nucleotides are TGTGCCAGCAGCCGACAGGCTCCCTCTGGAAACACCATATATTTT.

This chain joins TRBV27 and TRBJ1-6; 8 bases line up with TRBD1. The J segment lost 9 bases and the V segment lost 4 bases, leaving 5 bases of the junction unmatched. Germline loops: CDR1 MNHEY, CDR2 SMNVEV (reference sequence). This CDR3 contains 14 residues. The CDR3 nucleotides are TGTGCCAGCAGTTCACAGGGGGGAGGTTCACCCCTCCACTTT. This translates into CASSSQGGGSPLHF.

The chain is built from TRBV5-5 and TRBJ2-5; no clear D gene. V lost 3 bases to trimming and J lost 0 bases, with 6 bases between them. This CDR3 has 13 residues. From germline, CDR1 is SGHKS and CDR2 YYEKEE (reference sequence). In nucleotides, the CDR3 is TGTGCCAGCAGCTACGGGTACCAAGAGACCCAGTACTTC. Its translation is CASSYGYQETQYF.

V gene TRBV7-2 combines with J gene TRBJ1-2; the D gene is possibly TRBD1 (6 bases). The V gene lost 2 bases and the J gene lost 4 bases, with 11 bases spanning the gap. The CDR3 totals 14 residues. Germline V gene data show CDR1 as SGHTA and CDR2 as FQGNSA. The CDR3 reads CASSLYAGAYGYTF. The DNA for the CDR3 is TGTGCCAGCAGCTTATATGCAGGGGCCTATGGCTACACCTTC.

V and J are TRBV20-1 and TRBJ2-6, with 8 bases aligning to TRBD2. Germline values: CDR1 DFQATT, CDR2 SNEGSKA (reference sequence). After removal of 3 bases from V and 4 bases from J, the junction contained 8 bases not matched to a gene. The CDR3 runs 16 residues. The CDR3 reads CSASSPAGVGANVLTF. DNA of the CDR3: TGCAGTGCTAGTAGCCCAGCGGGAGTAGGGGCCAACGTCCTGACTTTC.

With respect to this clone: The sample holds other DNA sequences that translate to the same CDR3. V is TRBV5-1 and J is TRBJ2-7; 13 bases line up with TRBD2. The V gene end was trimmed by 1 base and the J gene end by 3 bases; junction bases not matched to a gene: 1. There are 15 residues in the CDR3. CDR1 and CDR2 from the germline V gene are SGHRS and YFSETQ. The CDR3, as DNA: TGCGCCAGCAGCTTGACTAGCGGGGGGGGCTACGAGCAGTACTTC. Translation: CASSLTSGGGYEQYF.

V and J are TRBV5-4 and TRBJ2-3; TRBD2 might be the D (5 bases). Per germline, CDR1 SGHNT and CDR2 YYREEE (reference sequence). Between the trimmed V and J ends, which lost 4 bases and 3 bases, there was a span of 24 bases. The CDR3 covers 18 residues. The CDR3 bases are TGTGCCAGCAGCACCCCACTAACTAGTTTCATTGGAACAGATACGCAGTATTTT. This sequence encodes CASSTPLTSFIGTDTQYF.

This chain joins TRBV3-1 (or the pseudogene TRBV3-2) and TRBJ2-7; 7 bases are a match to TRBD1. Trimming cost V 2 bases and J 1 base; bases outside gene matches: 8. The CDR3 extends over 16 amino acids. CDR1 is LGHDT, CDR2 YNNKEL, per germline (reference sequence). The CDR3 here is CASSQTPTGYSYEQYF. The CDR3 bases are TGTGCCAGCAGCCAAACCCCGACAGGGTATTCCTACGAGCAGTACTTC.

This chain links TRBV25-1 with TRBJ2-7, with TRBD1 identical over 10 bases. Looked up from germline, CDR1 is MGHDK and CDR2 is SYGVNS. V shed 6 bases, J shed 3 bases, and the junction held 5 bases outside the gene matches. CDR3 length: 14 residues. Here the CDR3 reads CASRGTGALYEQYF. The DNA for the CDR3 is TGTGCCAGCAGGGGGACAGGGGCTCTCTACGAGCAGTACTTC.

This clone occurred a few times. The V and J genes are TRBV15 and TRBJ2-1; 11 nucleotides agree with TRBD2. There are 15 residues in the CDR3. V trimming: 0 bases; J trimming: 8 bases; junction bases outside the gene matches: 3. CDR1 and CDR2 from the germline V gene are LNHNV and YYDKDF (reference sequence). CDR3 bases: TGTGCCACCAGCAGAGATACTAGCGGGGGCTATGAGCAGTTCTTC. Encoded protein: CATSRDTSGGYEQFF.

In this sample, this clone turned up once. J is TRBJ1-6 and V is TRBV5-4, with no clear D. The CDR3 is 15 residues long. V was shortened by 5 bases and J by 7 bases, with 16 bases between the two germline ends. Germline values: CDR1 SGHNT, CDR2 YYREEE (reference sequence). CDR3: CASSRKDGENSPLHF. The CDR3 nucleotides read TGTGCCAGCAGTCGCAAGGACGGGGAGAATTCACCCCTCCACTTT. Full variable domain (outside the CDR3, taken from reference TRBV5-4 and TRBJ1-6): ETGVTQSPTHLIKTRGQQVTLRCSSQSGHNTVSWYQQALGQGPQFIFQYYREEENGRGNFPPRFSGLQFPNYSSELNVNALELDDSALYLCASSRKDGENSPLHFGNGTRLTVT.

This clone occurred a few times. The J gene is TRBJ2-3, the V gene TRBV7-8; 7 positions match TRBD2. Germline values: CDR1 SGHVS, CDR2 FQNEAQ. Germline trimming cut 5 bases from V and 2 bases from J; bases unmatched to any gene: 10. This CDR3 comprises 16 residues. The CDR3 here is CASSLNSGQFTDTQYF. The DNA of the CDR3 is TGTGCCAGCAGCCTAAATAGCGGGCAGTTCACAGATACGCAGTATTTT.

This rearrangement joins TRBV18 to TRBJ1-5; 8 bases are shared with TRBD1. The V gene end was trimmed by 6 bases and the J gene end by 0 bases; junction bases not matched to a gene: 4. CDR1 is KGHSH, CDR2 LQKENI, per germline. CDR3 size: 15 residues. The CDR3 reads CASSGGQDSNQPQHF. CDR3 nucleotides: TGTGCCAGCTCTGGGGGACAGGATAGCAATCAGCCCCAGCATTTT.

The CDR3 here is CAGGGASIGEQFF. As DNA, the CDR3 is TGTGCCGGCGGAGGGGCTAGCATCGGTGAGCAGTTCTTC. The chain is built from TRBV7-9 and TRBJ2-1, with a weak D call TRBD2 (6 bases). V was trimmed by 11 bases and J by 9 bases, leaving 20 bases between them. The V gene's germline CDR1 is SEHNR and CDR2 FQNEAQ (reference sequence). This CDR3 comprises 13 residues.

The chain couples TRBV27 to TRBJ2-1; the match to TRBD2 covers 14 bases. This CDR3 has 15 amino acids. The V gene's germline CDR1 is MNHEY and CDR2 SMNVEV (reference sequence). The junction had 5 bases not matched to a gene; V was cut back by 6 bases and J by 7 bases. CDR3 residues: CASSGLAGGENEQFF. Here the CDR3 DNA reads TGTGCCAGCAGCGGACTAGCGGGAGGTGAGAATGAGCAGTTCTTC.

The rearrangement uses TRBV11-2 and TRBJ2-7; 8 bases agree with TRBD1. The germline gives CDR1 SGHAT, CDR2 FQNNGV. The V and J ends lost 0 bases and 3 bases, in that order; junction bases with no gene match: 4. This CDR3 is built from 15 residues. CDR3: CASSLEQGGYYEQYF. CDR3 DNA: TGTGCCAGCAGCTTAGAACAGGGGGGCTACTACGAGCAGTACTTC.

This chain joins TRBV19 and TRBJ2-1, with D possibly matching TRBD1 (6 bases). V gave up 6 bases and J gave up 0 bases, with 18 bases separating them. Germline lookup yields CDR1 LNHDA and CDR2 SQIVND (reference sequence). This CDR3 spans 17 amino acids. The CDR3 reads CASRDQDSDLSYNEQFF. In nucleotides, the CDR3 is TGTGCCAGTAGAGACCAGGACAGCGACCTCTCCTACAATGAGCAGTTCTTC.

The chain has TRBV6-5 and TRBJ2-3; 13 bases map to TRBD2. With 6 bases clipped from V and 3 bases from J, the junction kept 0 bases outside the gene matches. The CDR3 extends over 14 amino acids. From germline, CDR1 is MNHEY and CDR2 SVGAGI. CDR3 sequence (DNA): TGTGCCAGCAGGACTAGCGGGAGGACAGATACGCAGTATTTT. Amino acids: CASRTSGRTDTQYF.